Below, 5 T cell receptor beta chains from the same sample are listed, as sequenced in a study of cytomegalovirus exposure and HLA in healthy donors. 13 Jbeta primers and 60 Vbeta primers were used for the PCR. Using immunoSEQ multiplex PCR, the repertoire was profiled, and TCRdb retains in-frame clones only, with some absent. The sample holds 160,000 or so clones; approximately 83% are singletons and the top ten take over 1.5%. The sample taken for sequencing was PBMCs. These receptors all come from a woman aged 18 to 35 in good health and CMV-seronegative.

A note on this clone: The sample carries other DNA sequences with the same CDR3. This chain joins TRBV5-1 and TRBJ2-3, with 9 bases matching TRBD2. The CDR3 runs to 14 residues. The J segment lost 1 base and the V segment lost 5 bases, leaving 2 bases of the junction unmatched. Per the germline V gene, CDR1 is SGHRS and CDR2 is YFSETQ. The CDR3 nucleotides are TGCGCCAGCAGTTTAGCGGGGGGCACAGATACGCAGTATTTT. Amino acids: CASSLAGGTDTQYF.

The chain employs TRBV7-2 and TRBJ2-5, with D hard to call. The assigned J gene may be wrong: the sequence end matches TRBJ2-7 better. The germline CDR1 and CDR2 sequences are SGHTA and FQGNSA. The CDR3 has 12 residues. CDR3 DNA: TGTGCCAGCAGCTTAAACCCCTACGAGCAGTACTTC. Translation: CASSLNPYEQYF.

The chain uses TRBV7-2 and TRBJ1-2; 7 positions agree with TRBD1. This CDR3 spans 15 amino acids. The germline V gene encodes CDR1 SGHTA and CDR2 FQGNSA. The V and J ends lost 5 bases and 4 bases, in that order; junction bases with no gene match: 10. This chain's CDR3 is CASSPGTESPYGYTF. DNA of the CDR3: TGTGCCAGCAGCCCCGGGACAGAAAGTCCCTATGGCTACACCTTC.

The chain employs TRBV30 and TRBJ2-3; 10 positions agree with TRBD1. Germline CDR1 and CDR2: GTSNPN and SVGIG (reference sequence). V dropped 8 bases and J dropped 2; count of bases not matched to a gene: 7. The CDR3 totals 14 residues. CDR3 loop: CARRQGAPTDTQYF. The CDR3 DNA reads TGTGCCCGACGACAGGGGGCCCCCACAGATACGCAGTATTTT. Together with reference TRBV30 and TRBJ2-3, the CDR3 gives the full variable domain: SQTIHQWPATLVQPVGSPLSLECTVEGTSNPNLYWYRQAAGRGLQLLFYSVGIGQISSEVPQNLSASRPQDRQFILSSKKLLLSDSGFYLCARRQGAPTDTQYFGPGTRLTVL.

The J gene is TRBJ2-4, the V gene TRBV7-8, with a weak D call TRBD1 (8 bases). V lost 2 bases, J lost 9 bases, and 20 bases lay in between. The CDR3 loop spans 16 amino acids. In germline, CDR1 is SGHVS, CDR2 FQNEAQ. CDR3 in amino acids: CASSLRTGGGQGIQYF. In DNA form, the CDR3 reads TGTGCCAGCAGCTTACGAACAGGGGGGGGCCAAGGCATTCAGTACTTC.